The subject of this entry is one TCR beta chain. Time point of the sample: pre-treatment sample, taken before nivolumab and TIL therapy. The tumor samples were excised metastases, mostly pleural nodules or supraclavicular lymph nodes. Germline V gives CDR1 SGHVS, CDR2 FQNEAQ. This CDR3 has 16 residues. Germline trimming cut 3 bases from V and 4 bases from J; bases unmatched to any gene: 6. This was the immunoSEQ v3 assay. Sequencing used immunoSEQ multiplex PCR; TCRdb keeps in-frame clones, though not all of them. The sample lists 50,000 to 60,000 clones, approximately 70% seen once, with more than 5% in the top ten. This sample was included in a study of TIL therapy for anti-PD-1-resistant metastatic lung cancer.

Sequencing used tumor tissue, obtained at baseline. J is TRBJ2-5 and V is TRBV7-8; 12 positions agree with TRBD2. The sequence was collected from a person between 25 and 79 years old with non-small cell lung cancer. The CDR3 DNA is TGTGCCAGCAGCTTCCTAGCGGGAGGGCCGCGAGAGACCCAGTACTTC. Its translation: CASSFLAGGPRETQYF.